The T cell receptor beta chain under discussion was sequenced for a study of response to subunit inactivated influenza vaccine. This clonotype has ten or more counts. Antigen specificity is unknown. General study results and limits: New T cells are recruited in small numbers by each seasonal influenza vaccination, according to the authors' suggestion.

This CDR3 is built from 13 residues. V shed 6 bases and J 9 bases; nucleotides not matched to a gene: 6. The germline CDR1 and CDR2 sequences are DFQATT and SNEGSKA (reference sequence). TCRdb reprocessed the RT-PCR reads with MiXCR, giving one entry per CDR3 protein. The table shows 500,000 to 550,000 distinct CDR3 sequences, with under 9% occurring only once. This receptor was taken from a man in his fifties or sixties who received an inactivated influenza vaccine. This chain links TRBV20-1 with TRBJ2-1; 12 bases are a match to TRBD2. The starting material was PBMCs from blood, obtained about 23 months after vaccination. This CDR3 is CSAMTSGRAEQFF. CDR3 nucleotide sequence: TGCAGTGCCATGACTAGCGGGAGAGCTGAGCAGTTCTTC.